This T cell receptor beta chain was observed in a study of PD-1 blockade in mismatch repair-deficient tumors. Germline V gene data show CDR1 as ENHRY and CDR2 as SYGVKD. The CDR3 is made up of 12 amino acids. V shed 10 bases and J shed 4 bases, with 14 bases lying between them. Time point indicated: approximately ten-day in vitro stimulation with candidate neoantigen peptide 7. Each of several ELISpot-reactive candidate peptides was used for 10-day stimulation. Baseline for clone expansion was a parallel culture with no peptide. Assay: immunoSEQ multiplex PCR; the TCRdb copy retains only in-frame clones and omits some. The table lists about 8,700 clones, approximately 88% of them singletons, with roughly 12% in the top ten. A note on this clone: Its cognate antigen is unknown.

Material: cells cultured in vitro, obtained from a patient treated with pembrolizumab. V usage is TRBV10-3 and J usage is TRBJ2-7, with D tentatively TRBD1 (5 bases). The sequence was collected from an adult with mismatch repair-deficient cancer. The CDR3 sequence is CATEQGGYEQYF. The DNA for the CDR3 is TGTGCCACTGAGCAGGGTGGGTACGAGCAGTACTTC.